Here is one TCR beta chain with its context. Its antigen is currently unknown. Central memory, naive, regulatory and stem cell-like memory CD4+ cells were sorted by CD45RO/CCR7/CD25/CD127/CD95/CD27. In all sorted populations, purity surpassed 95%. This entry comes from a study of beta chain features in type 1 diabetes. Findings and caveats of the study: When VDJ junctions were examined, type 1 diabetes patients showed fewer insertions and more deletions. TCRB CDR3s from Type 1 diabetes patients were moderately but significantly shorter in all four CD4+ subsets.

Isolated RNA was reverse transcribed in full, so expressed TCRB transcripts were sequenced. The method was immunoSEQ multiplex PCR; TCRdb's version includes in-frame clones alone and lacks a portion of them. This table has a few hundred thousand clones, around 10% appearing once. The CDR3 runs 12 residues. V shed 2 bases and J shed 9 bases, with 14 bases lying between them. Germline V gives CDR1 GTSNPN, CDR2 SVGIG (reference sequence). The sequenced sample was central memory CD4+ T cells from blood. The TCR was taken from a man aged 25-40 years with type 1 diabetes. V usage is TRBV30 and J usage is TRBJ2-7; D possibly uses TRBD1 or TRBD2 (5 bases each). The CDR3: CAWSTQARVQYF. CDR3 DNA: TGTGCCTGGAGTACACAGGCGAGGGTGCAGTACTTC.